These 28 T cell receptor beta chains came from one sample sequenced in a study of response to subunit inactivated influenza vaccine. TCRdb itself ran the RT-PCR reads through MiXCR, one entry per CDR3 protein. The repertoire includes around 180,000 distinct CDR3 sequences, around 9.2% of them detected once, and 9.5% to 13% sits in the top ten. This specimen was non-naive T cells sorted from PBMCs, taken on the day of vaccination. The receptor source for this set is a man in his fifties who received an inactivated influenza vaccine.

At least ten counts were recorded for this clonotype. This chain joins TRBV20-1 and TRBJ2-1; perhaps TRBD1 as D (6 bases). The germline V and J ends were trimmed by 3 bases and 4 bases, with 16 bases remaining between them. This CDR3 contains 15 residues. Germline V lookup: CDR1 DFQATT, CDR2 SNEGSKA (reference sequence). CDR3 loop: CSASKSSGHYNEQFF. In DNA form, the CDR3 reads TGCAGTGCTAGTAAATCGTCGGGACATTACAATGAGCAGTTCTTC.

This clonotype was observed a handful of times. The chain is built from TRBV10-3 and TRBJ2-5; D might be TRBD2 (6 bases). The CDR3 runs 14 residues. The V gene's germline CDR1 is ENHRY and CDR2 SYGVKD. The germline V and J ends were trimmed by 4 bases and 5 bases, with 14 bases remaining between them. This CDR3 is CAISVGREVETQYF. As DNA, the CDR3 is TGTGCCATCAGTGTAGGCAGGGAGGTGGAGACCCAGTACTTC.

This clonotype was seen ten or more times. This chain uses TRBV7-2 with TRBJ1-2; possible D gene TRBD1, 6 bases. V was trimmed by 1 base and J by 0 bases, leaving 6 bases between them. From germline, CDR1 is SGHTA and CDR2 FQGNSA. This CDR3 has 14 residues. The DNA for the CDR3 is TGTGCCAGCAGCTTAGAGGGGGCTAACTATGGCTACACCTTC. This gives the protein CASSLEGANYGYTF.

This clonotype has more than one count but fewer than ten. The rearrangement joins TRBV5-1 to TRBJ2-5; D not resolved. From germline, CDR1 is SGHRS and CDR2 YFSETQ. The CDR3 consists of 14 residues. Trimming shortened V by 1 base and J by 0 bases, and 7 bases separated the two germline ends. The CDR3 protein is CASSLFTNQETQYF. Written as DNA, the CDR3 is TGCGCCAGCAGCTTGTTTACGAACCAAGAGACCCAGTACTTC.

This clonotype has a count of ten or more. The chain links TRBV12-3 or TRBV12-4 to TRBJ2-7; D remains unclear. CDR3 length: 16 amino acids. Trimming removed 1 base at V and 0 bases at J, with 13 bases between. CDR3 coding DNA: TGTGCCAGCAGTTTAGTCTTCAGGCGGAGCTCCTACGAGCAGTACTTC. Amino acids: CASSLVFRRSSYEQYF.

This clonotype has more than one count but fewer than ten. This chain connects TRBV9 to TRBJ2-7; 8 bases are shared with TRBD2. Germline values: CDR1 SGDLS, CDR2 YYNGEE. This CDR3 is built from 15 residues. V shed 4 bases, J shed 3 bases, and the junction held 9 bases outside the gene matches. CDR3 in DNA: TGTGCCAGCAGCCTGTCCTCCGGGGGGGGCTACGAGCAGTACTTC. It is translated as CASSLSSGGGYEQYF.

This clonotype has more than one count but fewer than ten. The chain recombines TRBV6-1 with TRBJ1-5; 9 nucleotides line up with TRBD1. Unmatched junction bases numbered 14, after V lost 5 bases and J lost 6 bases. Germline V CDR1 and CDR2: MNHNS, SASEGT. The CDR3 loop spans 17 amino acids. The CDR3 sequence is CASSPSFTGGITQPQHF. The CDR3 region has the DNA TGTGCCAGCAGTCCCTCTTTTACAGGGGGCATCACTCAGCCCCAGCATTTT.

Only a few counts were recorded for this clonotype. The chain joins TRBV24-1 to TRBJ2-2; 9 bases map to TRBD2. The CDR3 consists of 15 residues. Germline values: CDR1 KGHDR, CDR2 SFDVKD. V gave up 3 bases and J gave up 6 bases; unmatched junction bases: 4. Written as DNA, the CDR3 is TGTGCCACCAGTGATGGACTAGCGTTGGCCGGGGAGCTGTTTTTT. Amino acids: CATSDGLALAGELFF.

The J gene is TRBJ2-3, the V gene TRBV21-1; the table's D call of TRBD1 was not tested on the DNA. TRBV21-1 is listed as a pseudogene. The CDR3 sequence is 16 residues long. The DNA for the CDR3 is TGTGCCAGCAGCAAATACCCGGGACAGGACACAGATACGCAGTATTTT. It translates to CASSKYPGQDTDTQYF.

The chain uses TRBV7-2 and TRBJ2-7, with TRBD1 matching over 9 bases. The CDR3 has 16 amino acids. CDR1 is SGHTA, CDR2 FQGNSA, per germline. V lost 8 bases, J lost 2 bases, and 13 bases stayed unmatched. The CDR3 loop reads CASATSPGQGPYEQYF. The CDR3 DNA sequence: TGTGCCAGCGCTACAAGTCCCGGACAGGGGCCCTACGAGCAGTACTTC.

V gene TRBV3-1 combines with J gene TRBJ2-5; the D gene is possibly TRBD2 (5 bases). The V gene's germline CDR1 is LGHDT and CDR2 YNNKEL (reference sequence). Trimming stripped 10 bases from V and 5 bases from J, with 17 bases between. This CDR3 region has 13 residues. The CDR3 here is CATQGVRRETQYF. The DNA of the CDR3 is TGTGCCACCCAAGGCGTTAGGAGGGAGACCCAGTACTTC.

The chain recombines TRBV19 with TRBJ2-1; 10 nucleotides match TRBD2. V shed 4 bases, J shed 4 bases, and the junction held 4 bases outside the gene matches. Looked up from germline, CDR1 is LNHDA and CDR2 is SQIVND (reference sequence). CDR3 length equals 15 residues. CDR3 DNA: TGTGCCAGTAGTACCCAACTAGCGGGGTACAATGAGCAGTTCTTC. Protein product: CASSTQLAGYNEQFF.

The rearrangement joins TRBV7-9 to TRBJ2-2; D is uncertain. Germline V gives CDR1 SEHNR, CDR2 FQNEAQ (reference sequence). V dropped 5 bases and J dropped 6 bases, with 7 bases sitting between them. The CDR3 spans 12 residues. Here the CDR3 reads CASSRPAGELFF. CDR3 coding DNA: TGTGCCAGCAGCCGCCCGGCCGGGGAGCTGTTTTTT. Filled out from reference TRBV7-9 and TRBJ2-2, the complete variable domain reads DTGVSQNPRHKITKRGQNVTFRCDPISEHNRLYWYRQTLGQGPEFLTYFQNEAQLEKSRLLSDRFSAERPKGSFSTLEIQRTEQGDSAMYLCASSRPAGELFFGEGSRLTVL.

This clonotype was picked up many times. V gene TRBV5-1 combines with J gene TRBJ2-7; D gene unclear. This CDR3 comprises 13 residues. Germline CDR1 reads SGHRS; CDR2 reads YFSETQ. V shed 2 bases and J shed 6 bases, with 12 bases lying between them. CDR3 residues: CASSFRPMGEQYF. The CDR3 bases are TGCGCCAGCAGCTTCCGTCCAATGGGCGAGCAGTACTTC.

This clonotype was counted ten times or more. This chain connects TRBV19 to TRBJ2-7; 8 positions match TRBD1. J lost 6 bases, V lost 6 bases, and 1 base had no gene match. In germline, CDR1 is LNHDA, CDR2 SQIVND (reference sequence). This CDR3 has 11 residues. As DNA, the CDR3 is TGTGCCAGTAGCACAGGGGGCGAGCAGTACTTC. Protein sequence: CASSTGGEQYF.

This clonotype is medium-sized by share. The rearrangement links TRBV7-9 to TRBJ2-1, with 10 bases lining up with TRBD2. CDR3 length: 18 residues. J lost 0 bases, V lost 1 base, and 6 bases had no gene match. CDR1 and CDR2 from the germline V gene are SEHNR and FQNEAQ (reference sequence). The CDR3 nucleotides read TGTGCCAGCAGCTTAGATTCACTAGCGGGGAGCTCCTACAATGAGCAGTTCTTC. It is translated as CASSLDSLAGSSYNEQFF. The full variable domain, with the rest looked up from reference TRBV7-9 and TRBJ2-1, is DTGVSQNPRHKITKRGQNVTFRCDPISEHNRLYWYRQTLGQGPEFLTYFQNEAQLEKSRLLSDRFSAERPKGSFSTLEIQRTEQGDSAMYLCASSLDSLAGSSYNEQFFGPGTRLTVL.

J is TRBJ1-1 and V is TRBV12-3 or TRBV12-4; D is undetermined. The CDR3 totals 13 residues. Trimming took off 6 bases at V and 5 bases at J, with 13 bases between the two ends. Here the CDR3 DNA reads TGTGCCAGCAGCCAAAGTACCGGTACTGAAGCTTTCTTT. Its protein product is CASSQSTGTEAFF.

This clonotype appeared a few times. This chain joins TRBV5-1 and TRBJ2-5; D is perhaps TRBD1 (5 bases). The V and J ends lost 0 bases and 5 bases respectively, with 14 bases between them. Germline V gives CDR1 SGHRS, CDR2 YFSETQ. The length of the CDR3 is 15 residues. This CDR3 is CASSLEPDTSETQYF. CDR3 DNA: TGCGCCAGCAGCTTGGAGCCGGACACCTCCGAGACCCAGTACTTC. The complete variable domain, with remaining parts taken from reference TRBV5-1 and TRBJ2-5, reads KAGVTQTPRYLIKTRGQQVTLSCSPISGHRSVSWYQQTPGQGLQFLFEYFSETQRNKGNFPGRFSGRQFSNSRSEMNVSTLELGDSALYLCASSLEPDTSETQYFGPGTRLLVL.

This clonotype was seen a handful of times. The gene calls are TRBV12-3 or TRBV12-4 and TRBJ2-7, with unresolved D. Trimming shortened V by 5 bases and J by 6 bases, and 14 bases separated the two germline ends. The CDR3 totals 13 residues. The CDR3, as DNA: TGTGCCAGCAGTACCGGGCGCGTGGGCGAGCAGTACTTC. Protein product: CASSTGRVGEQYF.

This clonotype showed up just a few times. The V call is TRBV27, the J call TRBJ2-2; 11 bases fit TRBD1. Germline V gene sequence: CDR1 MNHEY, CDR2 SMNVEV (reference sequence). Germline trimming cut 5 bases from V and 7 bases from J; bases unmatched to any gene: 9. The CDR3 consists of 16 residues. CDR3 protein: CASSGAGTGGIGELFF. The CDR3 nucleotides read TGTGCCAGCAGTGGCGCCGGGACAGGGGGTATCGGGGAGCTGTTTTTT.

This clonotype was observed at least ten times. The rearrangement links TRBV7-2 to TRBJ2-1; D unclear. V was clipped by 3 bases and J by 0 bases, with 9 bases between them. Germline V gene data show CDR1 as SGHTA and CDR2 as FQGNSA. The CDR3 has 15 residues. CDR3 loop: CASSFSPYSYNEQFF. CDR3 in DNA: TGTGCCAGCAGCTTTTCCCCTTACTCCTACAATGAGCAGTTCTTC.

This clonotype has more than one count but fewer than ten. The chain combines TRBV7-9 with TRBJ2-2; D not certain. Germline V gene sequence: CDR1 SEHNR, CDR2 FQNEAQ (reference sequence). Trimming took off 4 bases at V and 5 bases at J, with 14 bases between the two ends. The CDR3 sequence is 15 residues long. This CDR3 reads CASSSFQDGTGELFF. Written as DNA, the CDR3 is TGTGCCAGCAGCTCGTTTCAGGACGGTACCGGGGAGCTGTTTTTT. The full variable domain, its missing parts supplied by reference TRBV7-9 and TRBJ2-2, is DTGVSQNPRHKITKRGQNVTFRCDPISEHNRLYWYRQTLGQGPEFLTYFQNEAQLEKSRLLSDRFSAERPKGSFSTLEIQRTEQGDSAMYLCASSSFQDGTGELFFGEGSRLTVL.

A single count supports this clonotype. CDR3 sequence: CASSERRTGGAYEQYF. In nucleotides, the CDR3 is TGTGCCAGCAGTGAGAGGCGTACGGGGGGCGCGTACGAGCAGTACTTC. The V and J genes are TRBV25-1 and TRBJ2-7; TRBD2 might be the D (7 bases). CDR3 size: 16 residues. Per the germline V gene, CDR1 is MGHDK and CDR2 is SYGVNS. V was pared by 3 bases and J by 4 bases, with 19 bases between.

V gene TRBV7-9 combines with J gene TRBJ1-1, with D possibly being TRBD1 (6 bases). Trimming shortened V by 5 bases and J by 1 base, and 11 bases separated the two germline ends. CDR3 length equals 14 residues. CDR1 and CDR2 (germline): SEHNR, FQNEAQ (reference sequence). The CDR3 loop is CASSLGGTNTEAFF. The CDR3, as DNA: TGTGCCAGCAGCCTAGGGGGAACGAACACTGAAGCTTTCTTT.

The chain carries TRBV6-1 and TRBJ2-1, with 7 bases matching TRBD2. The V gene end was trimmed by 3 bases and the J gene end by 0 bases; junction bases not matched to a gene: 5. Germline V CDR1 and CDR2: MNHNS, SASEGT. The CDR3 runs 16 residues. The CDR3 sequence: CASSDRGGSSYNEQFF. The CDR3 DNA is TGTGCCAGCAGTGACCGGGGCGGGAGCTCCTACAATGAGCAGTTCTTC.

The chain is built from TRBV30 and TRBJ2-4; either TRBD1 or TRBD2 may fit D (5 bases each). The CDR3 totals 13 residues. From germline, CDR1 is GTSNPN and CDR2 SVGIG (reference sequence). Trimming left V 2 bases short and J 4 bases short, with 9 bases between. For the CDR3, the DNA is TGTGCCTGGAGTCCCGGGACGAAAAACATTCAGTACTTC. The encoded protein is CAWSPGTKNIQYF.

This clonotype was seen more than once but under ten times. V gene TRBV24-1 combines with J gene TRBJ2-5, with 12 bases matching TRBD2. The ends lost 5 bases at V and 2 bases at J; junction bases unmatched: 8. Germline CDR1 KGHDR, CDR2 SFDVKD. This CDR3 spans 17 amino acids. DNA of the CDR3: TGTGCCACCAGTGGGCTAGCGGGAGGGCCGGAGCAAGAGACCCAGTACTTC. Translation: CATSGLAGGPEQETQYF.

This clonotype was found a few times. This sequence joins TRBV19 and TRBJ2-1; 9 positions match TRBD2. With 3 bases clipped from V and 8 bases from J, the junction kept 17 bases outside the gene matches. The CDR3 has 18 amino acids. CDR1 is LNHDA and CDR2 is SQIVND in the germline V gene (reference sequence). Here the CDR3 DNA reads TGTGCCAGTAGTATCCCCCATAGCGGGAGATGGCAAATCGATGAGCAGTTCTTC. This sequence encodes CASSIPHSGRWQIDEQFF.